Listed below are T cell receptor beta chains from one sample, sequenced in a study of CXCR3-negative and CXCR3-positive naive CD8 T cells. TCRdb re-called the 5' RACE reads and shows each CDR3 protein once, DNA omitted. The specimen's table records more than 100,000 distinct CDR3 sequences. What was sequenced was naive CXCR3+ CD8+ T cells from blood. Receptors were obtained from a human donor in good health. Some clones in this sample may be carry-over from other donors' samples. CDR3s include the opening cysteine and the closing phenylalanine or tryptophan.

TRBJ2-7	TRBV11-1	CASSATFPEQYF
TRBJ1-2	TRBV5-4	CASSSAGGVGYGYTF
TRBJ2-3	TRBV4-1	CASSQERGITDTQYF
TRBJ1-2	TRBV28	CASSMTGGYGYTF
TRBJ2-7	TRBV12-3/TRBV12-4	CASSPPGPSGYEQYF
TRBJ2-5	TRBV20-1	CSARGVPGSTATQYF
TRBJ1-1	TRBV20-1	CSATDRLTEAFF
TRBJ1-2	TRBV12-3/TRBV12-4	CASSFVEPGGIYGYTF
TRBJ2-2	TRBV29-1	CSVVQNTGELFF
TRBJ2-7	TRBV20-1	CSARPLAGVYEQYF
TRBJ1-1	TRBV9	CASSPWVSNTEAFF
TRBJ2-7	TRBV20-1	CSARDPRGLREQYF
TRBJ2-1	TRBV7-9	CASSKGAYNEQFF
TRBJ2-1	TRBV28	CASSLGLRSSRQFF
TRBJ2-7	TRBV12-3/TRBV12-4	CASSLGSGVEQYF
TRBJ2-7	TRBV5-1	CASSLVAGLYEQYF
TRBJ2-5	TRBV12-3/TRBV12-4	CASTAVRGQRETQYF
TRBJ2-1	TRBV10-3	CAISGAILTYNEQFF
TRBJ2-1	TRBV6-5	CASSLGSLYNEQFF
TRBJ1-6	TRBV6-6	CASRNRGPNSPLHF
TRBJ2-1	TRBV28	CASSFPERDRFF
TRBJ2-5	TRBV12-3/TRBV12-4	CASSLYGTGDIRETQYF
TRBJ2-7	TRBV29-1	CSVDGQGLGEGYEQYF
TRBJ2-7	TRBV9	CASSVASGTYEQYF
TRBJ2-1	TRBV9	CASSPYIIVYEQFF
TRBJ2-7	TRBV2	CASRGTGGEQYF
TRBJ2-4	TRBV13	CASSLSVRAKNIQYF
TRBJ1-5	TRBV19	CASGPYNQPQHF